Below, 18 T cell receptor beta chains from the same sample are listed, as sequenced in a study of blood T cell repertoires in COVID-19. The data were produced by immunoSEQ multiplex PCR, yet TCRdb's version contains in-frame clones alone and is incomplete. The profile shows 250,000 to 300,000 clones, about nine tenths of them singletons. Sequences were obtained from peripheral blood. The receptors shown here come from a woman aged 50 to 60 who had recovered from COVID-19.

The chain uses TRBV27 and TRBJ2-2, with 10 bases that match TRBD2. Germline CDR1 MNHEY, CDR2 SMNVEV (reference sequence). J lost 7 bases, V lost 5 bases, and 7 bases had no gene match. The CDR3 sequence is 15 residues long. The CDR3 nucleotides are TGTGCCAGCAGTCCCCTAGCGGGAGCAAACGGGGAGCTGTTTTTT. It codes for CASSPLAGANGELFF.

The rearrangement uses TRBV19 and TRBJ2-2; D might be TRBD1 (6 bases). This CDR3 is 14 amino acids long. V lost 9 bases, J lost 3 bases, and 14 bases lay in between. Per germline, CDR1 LNHDA and CDR2 SQIVND (reference sequence). The CDR3 here is CASRVSGDTGELFF. CDR3 sequence (DNA): TGTGCCAGCAGGGTATCAGGGGACACCGGGGAGCTGTTTTTT.

Comments on this clone: Other DNA sequences in the sample encode the same CDR3. The V and J genes are TRBV9 and TRBJ2-5; 11 nucleotides line up with TRBD1. The J segment lost 4 bases and the V segment lost 1 base, leaving 3 bases of the junction unmatched. Germline CDR1 SGDLS, CDR2 YYNGEE. The CDR3 totals 15 residues. The CDR3 loop reads CASSVSGTGGETQYF. As DNA, the CDR3 is TGTGCCAGCAGCGTATCGGGGACAGGGGGAGAGACCCAGTACTTC.

This clone was seen only once. The J gene is TRBJ2-5, the V gene TRBV5-4; 7 bases line up with TRBD1. V trimming: 3 bases; J trimming: 4 bases; junction bases outside the gene matches: 9. The CDR3 has 15 residues. Germline-derived CDR1 and CDR2 are SGHNT and YYREEE (reference sequence). The CDR3 DNA is TGTGCCAGCAGCTCGGCGGGCAGACAGGGAGAGACCCAGTACTTC. Its protein product is CASSSAGRQGETQYF.

Many counts were recorded for this clone. The CDR3 DNA follows: TGTGCCAGCAGCCAAGAGGGAGGGACTAGAGGGAATAATGAGCAGTTCTTC. Translating gives CASSQEGGTRGNNEQFF. V is TRBV4-2 and J is TRBJ2-1; 8 nucleotides match TRBD2. The V gene end was trimmed by 0 bases and the J gene end by 7 bases; junction bases not matched to a gene: 11. Germline-derived CDR1 and CDR2 are LGHNA and YNFKEQ. The CDR3 totals 17 residues.

The J gene is TRBJ2-1, the V gene TRBV7-9, with TRBD2 identical over 11 bases. With V trimmed by 4 bases and J by 2 bases, 4 bases remained unmatched. CDR1 is SEHNR and CDR2 is FQNEAQ in the germline V gene (reference sequence). The CDR3 runs 16 residues. CDR3 sequence: CASSSQTSGAYNEQFF. CDR3 coding DNA: TGTGCCAGCAGCTCCCAGACTAGCGGGGCCTACAATGAGCAGTTCTTC.

CDR3 sequence reads: CASSAAPDRGNEQYF. The CDR3 DNA follows: TGTGCCAGCAGCGCGGCTCCGGACAGGGGTAACGAGCAGTACTTC. This chain links TRBV9 with TRBJ2-7; 9 nucleotides line up with TRBD1. V trimming: 3 bases; J trimming: 5 bases; junction bases outside the gene matches: 9. The CDR3 totals 15 residues. Germline CDR1 and CDR2: SGDLS and YYNGEE.

The V and J genes are TRBV7-2 and TRBJ2-7; possibly TRBD2 for D (6 bases). This CDR3 contains 15 residues. Trimming removed 5 bases at V and 0 bases at J, with 14 bases between. Germline-derived CDR1 and CDR2 are SGHTA and FQGNSA. The CDR3 protein is CASSIRAGASYEQYF. CDR3 bases: TGTGCCAGCAGCATCCGAGCGGGTGCCTCCTACGAGCAGTACTTC.

CDR3 in DNA: TGTGCCAGCAGCCCACGGACAGGGGGGACAACGTATGGCTACACCTTC. The encoded protein is CASSPRTGGTTYGYTF. The gene calls are TRBV7-2 and TRBJ1-2; 10 nucleotides align to TRBD1. Germline V gives CDR1 SGHTA, CDR2 FQGNSA. J gave up 5 bases and V 5 bases, and 11 bases lay outside the gene matches. CDR3 length equals 16 residues. Using reference TRBV7-2 and TRBJ1-2 for the parts outside the CDR3, the full variable domain is GAGVSQSPSNKVTEKGKDVELRCDPISGHTALYWYRQSLGQGLEFLIYFQGNSAPDKSGLPSDRFSAERTGGSVSTLTIQRTQQEDSAVYLCASSPRTGGTTYGYTFGSGTRLTVV.

This clone was recorded a few times. This chain links TRBV4-3 with TRBJ2-2; 14 bases are a match to TRBD2. The germline CDR1 and CDR2 sequences are LGHNA and YSLEER. The CDR3 spans 16 residues. The V gene end was trimmed by 4 bases and the J gene end by 6 bases; junction bases not matched to a gene: 4. The CDR3 protein is CASSLGLAGGSGELFF. The CDR3 bases are TGCGCCAGCAGCCTCGGACTAGCGGGGGGCTCCGGGGAGCTGTTTTTT.

The chain joins TRBV6-6 to TRBJ2-7, with a tentative D call TRBD2 (7 bases). Germline V gives CDR1 MNHNY, CDR2 SVGAGI (reference sequence). V was shortened by 0 bases and J by 7 bases, with 16 bases between the two germline ends. The CDR3 runs to 15 residues. DNA for the CDR3: TGTGCCAGCAGTTACTCCGGAGGGGGGGCGCGGGAGCAGTACTTC. It codes for CASSYSGGGAREQYF.

The chain couples TRBV2 to TRBJ2-7; TRBD1 agrees at 8 bases. With V trimmed by 9 bases and J by 4 bases, 14 bases remained unmatched. Germline values: CDR1 SNHLY, CDR2 FYNNEI. The CDR3 is 15 residues long. CDR3 protein: CASGIGQGVFYEQYF. CDR3 nucleotides: TGTGCCAGTGGTATAGGACAGGGTGTTTTTTACGAGCAGTACTTC.

This chain links TRBV18 with TRBJ2-3; D gene ambiguous. Germline V gene lookup returns CDR1 KGHSH and CDR2 LQKENI. The CDR3 covers 15 residues. Trimming removed 5 bases from V and 3 bases from J, with 15 bases in between. The CDR3 reads CASSSQHPSTDTQYF. In DNA, the CDR3 is TGTGCCAGCTCATCCCAACACCCCAGTACAGATACGCAGTATTTT.

This clone was recorded only once. This rearrangement joins TRBV20-1 to TRBJ1-4; D possibly corresponds to TRBD1 (6 bases). The germline V gene has CDR1 DFQATT and CDR2 SNEGSKA (reference sequence). The CDR3 consists of 12 residues. Trimming pared 3 bases from V and 13 bases from J, leaving 15 bases between. CDR3: CSASEGGRRLFF. The CDR3 nucleotides are TGCAGTGCTAGTGAAGGGGGACGTAGACTGTTTTTT.

V and J are TRBV6-5 and TRBJ1-4; weak D call: TRBD1 (5 bases). In germline, CDR1 is MNHEY, CDR2 SVGAGI. This CDR3 comprises 15 residues. The germline V and J ends were trimmed by 0 bases and 1 base, with 6 bases remaining between them. Here the CDR3 DNA reads TGTGCCAGCAGTTACTCCCAGGGAACTAATGAAAAACTGTTTTTT. Residues: CASSYSQGTNEKLFF.

This clone was seen a single time. This chain connects TRBV29-1 to TRBJ1-4; D is possibly TRBD1 (5 bases). There are 13 residues in the CDR3. Per the germline V gene, CDR1 is SQVTM and CDR2 is ANQGSEA. V lost 7 bases to trimming and J lost 14 bases, with 23 bases between them. The CDR3 nucleotides are TGCAGCGCCCATGGGGGGGAGGGAACGAAGCTGTTTTTT. Its protein is CSAHGGEGTKLFF.

The chain recombines TRBV6-1 with TRBJ2-1, with D perhaps matching TRBD2 (6 bases). Germline V gives CDR1 MNHNS, CDR2 SASEGT. The CDR3 length is 17 residues. The V end was cut by 0 bases, the J end by 2 bases, with 14 bases between. The CDR3 nucleotides read TGTGCCAGCAGTGAAGCAAGGAGGGCCGTCACCTACAATGAGCAGTTCTTC. Its translation is CASSEARRAVTYNEQFF.

The rearrangement joins TRBV5-1 to TRBJ1-3; no definite D call. Trimming removed 2 bases from V and 1 base from J, with 10 bases in between. Looked up from germline, CDR1 is SGHRS and CDR2 is YFSETQ. This CDR3 region has 15 residues. CDR3 residues: CASSFSFGSGNTIYF. In DNA, the CDR3 is TGCGCCAGCAGCTTTAGTTTTGGTTCTGGAAACACCATATATTTT.